This T cell receptor beta chain was identified in a study of T cell repertoires in cytomegalovirus infection. CDR1 is SGHRS, CDR2 YFSETQ, per germline. V dropped 0 bases and J dropped 7 bases, with 18 bases sitting between them. The CDR3 is made up of 16 amino acids. TCRdb re-called the reads with MiXCR, one entry per CDR3 protein. The data contain 200,000 to 250,000 distinct CDR3 sequences, approximately 22% of them singletons. The chain is built from TRBV5-1 and TRBJ2-3; tentatively, D is TRBD1 (5 bases). The specimen was CD8+ T cells from PBMCs. This sequence originates from a human donor in good health (CMV status not recorded). Some clones in this sample may be carry-over from other donors' samples. The DNA of the CDR3 is TGCGCCAGCAGCTTGGCCAGGGAAAGTTCTTTGAATACGCAGTATTTT. Translation: CASSLARESSLNTQYF.